These 22 T cell receptor beta chains came from one sample sequenced in a study of shared clonotypes between healthy human individuals (TCRdb year 2020). Preparation of the library involved the immunoSEQ multiplex PCR assay. The table was pulled from immuneACCESS by TCRdb, which kept in-frame rearrangements only. Such tables lose some clones; where checked, under half of the loss comes from unresolved V genes, and the rest has no known cause. The sample data list roughly 2 million clones, and approximately 94% of these were observed just once. The ten most abundant clones make up roughly 1% of the sample. For the CD8 naive samples, CD45RO-negative cells were positively selected for CCR7, yielding a CD45RA+CCR7+ population from which TemRA cells were excluded. Sequencing input: naive CD8+ T cells sorted from blood. This specimen's cell subset or site label, per the study, means: CD45RA+CCR7+. These receptors all come from a man younger than 35 in good health.

The chain is built from TRBV19 and TRBJ1-4; D is unclear. CDR3 length equals 17 residues. Trimming took 3 bases from V and 0 from J, leaving 14 bases between them. Germline CDR1 reads LNHDA; CDR2 reads SQIVND (reference sequence). Written as DNA, the CDR3 is TGTGCCAGTAGTATTTATCCGGACGGTCCAACTAATGAAAAACTGTTTTTT. Amino acids: CASSIYPDGPTNEKLFF.

This CDR3 is CASSQVAGGAYEQYF. The CDR3 DNA sequence: TGTGCCAGCAGCCAAGTCGCGGGGGGCGCCTACGAGCAGTACTTC. The rearrangement joins TRBV4-2 to TRBJ2-7; 8 bases match TRBD2. From germline, CDR1 is LGHNA and CDR2 YNFKEQ. CDR3 length: 15 amino acids. Trimming at V came to 1 base and at J to 2 bases, leaving 4 bases not matched to a gene.

The chain links TRBV28 to TRBJ2-7; 9 bases are a match to TRBD1. CDR1 is MDHEN, CDR2 SYDVKM, per germline. CDR3 length: 15 residues. Trimming at V came to 1 base and at J to 3 bases, leaving 4 bases not matched to a gene. The CDR3 reads CASSLSDRGIYEQYF. The CDR3 DNA follows: TGTGCCAGCAGTTTATCCGACAGGGGGATCTACGAGCAGTACTTC.

The CDR3 DNA is TGTGCCAGCAGGGGAGCAGGGGAGAACTCGGGGATAGTAGTCGAGCAGTACTTC. It is translated as CASRGAGENSGIVVEQYF. This chain links TRBV11-2 with TRBJ2-7; tentatively, D is TRBD1 (6 bases). The CDR3 runs 18 residues. V dropped 6 bases and J dropped 6 bases, with 30 bases sitting between them. Germline CDR1 is SGHAT and CDR2 is FQNNGV. Filled out from reference TRBV11-2 and TRBJ2-7, the complete variable domain reads EAGVAQSPRYKIIEKRQSVAFWCNPISGHATLYWYQQILGQGPKLLIQFQNNGVVDDSQLPKDRFSAERLKGVDSTLKIQPAKLEDSAVYLCASRGAGENSGIVVEQYFGPGTRLTVT.

The chain is built from TRBV28 and TRBJ1-4; the D is unclear. This CDR3 has 16 residues. CDR1 is MDHEN, CDR2 SYDVKM, per germline. V was shortened by 7 bases and J by 1 base, with 16 bases between the two germline ends. DNA of the CDR3: TGTGCCAGCACCCCCGGGAGGGAGGGAACTAATGAAAAACTGTTTTTT. It specifies CASTPGREGTNEKLFF.

CDR3 sequence reads: CASSPGWGAEQETQYF. CDR3 in DNA: TGTGCCAGCAGCCCAGGATGGGGGGCAGAACAAGAGACCCAGTACTTC. This chain uses TRBV11-2 with TRBJ2-5; the D gene could be TRBD1 or TRBD2 (6 bases each). Trimming removed 5 bases at V and 2 bases at J, with 18 bases between. This CDR3 has 16 residues. CDR1 is SGHAT, CDR2 FQNNGV, per germline. Together with reference TRBV11-2 and TRBJ2-5, the CDR3 gives the full variable domain: EAGVAQSPRYKIIEKRQSVAFWCNPISGHATLYWYQQILGQGPKLLIQFQNNGVVDDSQLPKDRFSAERLKGVDSTLKIQPAKLEDSAVYLCASSPGWGAEQETQYFGPGTRLLVL.

The chain has TRBV9 and TRBJ2-1; TRBD2 is a possible D gene (6 bases). The germline gives CDR1 SGDLS, CDR2 YYNGEE. The CDR3 has 13 amino acids. V was trimmed by 2 bases and J by 8 bases, leaving 11 bases between them. The CDR3 nucleotides are TGTGCCAGCAGCGTTATACCTAGCGATGAGCAGTTCTTC. It translates to CASSVIPSDEQFF.

On this clone itself: The sample carries other DNA sequences with the same CDR3. The chain uses TRBV7-9 and TRBJ1-2, with D maybe TRBD1 (6 bases). The V end was cut by 5 bases, the J end by 4 bases, with 11 bases between. This CDR3 has 13 amino acids. The germline CDR1 and CDR2 sequences are SEHNR and FQNEAQ (reference sequence). CDR3 protein: CASSLTGSYGYTF. In DNA form, the CDR3 reads TGTGCCAGCAGCCTTACAGGGAGCTATGGCTACACCTTC.

V is TRBV4-3 and J is TRBJ1-1; D is uncertain. This CDR3 is 13 amino acids long. V dropped 6 bases and J dropped 4 bases, with 12 bases sitting between them. CDR1 is LGHNA and CDR2 is YSLEER in the germline V gene. The CDR3 loop is CASSPVWGTEAFF. Written as DNA, the CDR3 is TGCGCCAGCAGTCCCGTGTGGGGCACTGAAGCTTTCTTT.

The chain couples TRBV12-5 to TRBJ1-4; tentatively, D is TRBD1 (6 bases). This CDR3 comprises 15 residues. Trimming stripped 5 bases from V and 0 bases from J, with 10 bases between. CDR1 is LGHNT and CDR2 is FRNRAP in the germline V gene. The CDR3 DNA is TGTGCTAGTGGTCCATGGACAGCAACTAATGAAAAACTGTTTTTT. Protein: CASGPWTATNEKLFF.

The gene calls are TRBV27 and TRBJ2-5, with 7 bases matching TRBD1. Per the germline V gene, CDR1 is MNHEY and CDR2 is SMNVEV (reference sequence). J gave up 5 bases and V 3 bases, and 6 bases lay outside the gene matches. This CDR3 has 14 residues. This CDR3 is CASSLTGPWETQYF. CDR3 DNA sequence: TGTGCCAGCAGTTTGACAGGGCCCTGGGAGACCCAGTACTTC.

The gene calls are TRBV28 and TRBJ1-1; 9 bases are a match to TRBD1. The ends lost 5 bases at V and 1 base at J; junction bases unmatched: 5. CDR3 size: 15 residues. The germline gives CDR1 MDHEN, CDR2 SYDVKM. The CDR3 DNA follows: TGTGCCAGCAGTCCATCGACAGGGGGGAACACTGAAGCTTTCTTT. Amino acid sequence: CASSPSTGGNTEAFF.

The chain links TRBV5-6 to TRBJ2-1; 8 bases agree with TRBD1. From germline, CDR1 is SGHDT and CDR2 YYEEEE. Unmatched junction bases numbered 9, after V lost 4 bases and J lost 9 bases. This CDR3 has 14 residues. The CDR3 spells CASSLVRQGPEQFF. The DNA for the CDR3 is TGTGCCAGCAGCCTGGTTAGACAGGGGCCTGAGCAGTTCTTC.

This chain uses TRBV27 with TRBJ2-5, with D possibly being TRBD1 or TRBD2 (5 bases each). The length of the CDR3 is 13 residues. The germline CDR1 and CDR2 sequences are MNHEY and SMNVEV (reference sequence). V lost 3 bases, J lost 4 bases, and 9 bases lay in between. The CDR3 sequence is CASSFWDGETQYF. CDR3 DNA sequence: TGTGCCAGCAGTTTCTGGGACGGAGAGACCCAGTACTTC.

The chain has TRBV7-9 and TRBJ2-2; D possibly corresponds to TRBD1 (5 bases). The CDR3 has 17 amino acids. The germline V and J ends were trimmed by 4 bases and 3 bases, with 18 bases remaining between them. The germline gives CDR1 SEHNR, CDR2 FQNEAQ (reference sequence). CDR3 protein: CASSSLRGAQYTGELFF. CDR3 nucleotides: TGTGCCAGCAGCTCTTTGCGTGGGGCGCAGTACACCGGGGAGCTGTTTTTT.

J is TRBJ2-7 and V is TRBV13; 9 nucleotides match TRBD2. The CDR3 sequence is 15 residues long. With V trimmed by 4 bases and J by 7 bases, 11 bases remained unmatched. Germline values: CDR1 PRHDT, CDR2 FYEKMQ (reference sequence). In nucleotides, the CDR3 is TGTGCCAGCAGCTCGGGACTAGCTTCCTTAGGGGAGCAGTACTTC. This translates into CASSSGLASLGEQYF. The complete variable domain, with remaining parts taken from reference TRBV13 and TRBJ2-7, reads AAGVIQSPRHLIKEKRETATLKCYPIPRHDTVYWYQQGPGQDPQFLISFYEKMQSDKGSIPDRFSAQQFSDYHSELNMSSLELGDSALYFCASSSGLASLGEQYFGPGTRLTVT.

The chain uses TRBV28 and TRBJ2-7; 8 bases align to TRBD1. J lost 4 bases, V lost 6 bases, and 11 bases had no gene match. This CDR3 spans 15 amino acids. Per germline, CDR1 MDHEN and CDR2 SYDVKM. The CDR3, as DNA: TGTGCCAGCAGCCCCCTTCGACAGGGGATGTACGAGCAGTACTTC. This gives the protein CASSPLRQGMYEQYF.

This sequence joins TRBV9 and TRBJ2-3; no definite D call. The CDR3 covers 13 residues. Trimming left V 1 base short and J 6 bases short, with 9 bases between. Germline CDR1 SGDLS, CDR2 YYNGEE. The DNA of the CDR3 is TGTGCCAGCAGCGTATCGCAAAGGGATACGCAGTATTTT. It codes for CASSVSQRDTQYF.

The J gene is TRBJ2-3, the V gene TRBV19; TRBD2 is a possible D gene (6 bases). Germline V gene sequence: CDR1 LNHDA, CDR2 SQIVND (reference sequence). The germline V and J ends were trimmed by 3 bases and 1 base, with 8 bases remaining between them. The CDR3 is 14 residues long. The CDR3, as DNA: TGTGCCAGTAGTATGCCGGGGGGCACAGATACGCAGTATTTT. Translating gives CASSMPGGTDTQYF.

This clone was found once. J is TRBJ1-2 and V is TRBV28; 7 nucleotides align to TRBD1. Losses at the gene ends were 5 bases for V and 7 bases for J; bases not matched to a gene: 13. The V gene's germline CDR1 is MDHEN and CDR2 SYDVKM. The CDR3 extends over 15 amino acids. CDR3 nucleotides: TGTGCCAGCAGTCAGACAGGGTTTGAGTTGAGTGGCTACACCTTC. Protein sequence: CASSQTGFELSGYTF.

The chain is built from TRBV6-1 and TRBJ2-3; 12 bases line up with TRBD2. The CDR3 is made up of 20 amino acids. Germline lookup yields CDR1 MNHNS and CDR2 SASEGT. Trimming cost V 0 bases and J 0 bases; bases outside gene matches: 10. CDR3: CASSEANWLAGGPSTDTQYF. For the CDR3, the DNA is TGTGCCAGCAGTGAAGCGAATTGGCTAGCGGGAGGGCCGAGCACAGATACGCAGTATTTT.

To note about this clone: The sample holds other DNA sequences that translate to the same CDR3. The CDR3 here is CASSLAGTGYNEQFF. CDR3 nucleotides: TGTGCCAGCAGTTTGGCCGGGACAGGGTACAATGAGCAGTTCTTC. The chain uses TRBV27 and TRBJ2-1; 9 bases match TRBD1. The CDR3 contains 15 residues. Trimming removed 3 bases from V and 4 bases from J; junction bases left unmatched: 4. The V gene's germline CDR1 is MNHEY and CDR2 SMNVEV (reference sequence).